This entry lists 27 T cell receptor beta chains sequenced from one sample in a study of T cell changes during pregnancy in multiple sclerosis. Sequencing used immunoSEQ multiplex PCR; TCRdb keeps in-frame clones, though not all of them. The sample has approximately 30,000 clones; roughly 86% are singletons. Here the sequenced sample was CD8+ T cells from peripheral blood mononuclear cells, taken in the second trimester of pregnancy. The receptor set was obtained from a female donor with multiple sclerosis, enrolled in a pregnancy study.

This rearrangement joins TRBV11-2 to TRBJ1-3; 10 bases line up with TRBD1. The V gene's germline CDR1 is SGHAT and CDR2 FQNNGV. The trim removed 8 bases at V and 7 bases at J, leaving 8 bases unmatched. This CDR3 region has 14 residues. The CDR3 loop reads CASAWADRGNTIYF. The DNA for the CDR3 is TGTGCCAGCGCCTGGGCGGACAGGGGGAACACCATATATTTT.

This chain links TRBV7-9 with TRBJ2-3; 13 positions match TRBD2. Germline V gene data show CDR1 as SEHNR and CDR2 as FQNEAQ (reference sequence). The J segment lost 1 base and the V segment lost 5 bases, leaving 6 bases of the junction unmatched. The CDR3 sequence is 17 residues long. CDR3 residues: CASSAGLAGVGTDTQYF. CDR3 coding DNA: TGTGCCAGCAGCGCAGGACTAGCGGGGGTTGGCACAGATACGCAGTATTTT.

CDR3 amino acids: CASSLAGTAFSYEQYF. The CDR3 coding sequence is TGTGCCAGCAGTTTAGCCGGGACAGCTTTCTCCTACGAGCAGTACTTC. This chain joins TRBV28 and TRBJ2-7; 7 bases are shared with TRBD1. This CDR3 contains 16 residues. Trimming took 2 bases from V and 0 from J; bases not matched to a gene: 7. Germline values: CDR1 MDHEN, CDR2 SYDVKM.

The CDR3 sequence: CASSQVEGHQPQHF. In DNA form, the CDR3 reads TGCGCCAGCAGCCAAGTCGAGGGCCACCAGCCCCAGCATTTT. This chain uses TRBV4-1 with TRBJ1-5, with D uncertain. The CDR3 has 14 amino acids. The germline gives CDR1 MGHRA, CDR2 YSYEKL. Trimming stripped 1 base from V and 7 bases from J, with 11 bases between.

This clone was picked up a small number of times. The chain couples TRBV6-6 to TRBJ1-5; D ambiguous. CDR3 length: 15 amino acids. V lost 0 bases to trimming and J lost 7 bases, with 13 bases between them. Germline-derived CDR1 and CDR2 are MNHNY and SVGAGI (reference sequence). CDR3 loop: CASSYSEEERQPQHF. CDR3 sequence (DNA): TGTGCCAGCAGTTACTCGGAAGAGGAGAGGCAGCCCCAGCATTTT.

This clone turned up a few times. The chain is built from TRBV29-1 and TRBJ2-1; no definite D call. V dropped 4 bases and J dropped 10 bases, with 8 bases sitting between them. Germline V lookup: CDR1 SQVTM, CDR2 ANQGSEA. This CDR3 has 10 amino acids. CDR3 bases: TGCAGCGTTGTTGAACACGAGCAGTTCTTC. Protein: CSVVEHEQFF.

The J gene is TRBJ2-5, the V gene TRBV7-2; 7 positions match TRBD2. Germline V gene lookup returns CDR1 SGHTA and CDR2 FQGNSA. V shed 1 base, J shed 5 bases, and the junction held 10 bases outside the gene matches. The CDR3 totals 16 residues. The CDR3, as DNA: TGTGCCAGCAGCTTAGTTGGCGGGGGAGAAGGGGAGACCCAGTACTTC. This codes for CASSLVGGGEGETQYF. The full variable domain, its missing parts supplied by reference TRBV7-2 and TRBJ2-5, is GAGVSQSPSNKVTEKGKDVELRCDPISGHTALYWYRQSLGQGLEFLIYFQGNSAPDKSGLPSDRFSAERTGGSVSTLTIQRTQQEDSAVYLCASSLVGGGEGETQYFGPGTRLLVL.

The rearrangement joins TRBV5-6 to TRBJ2-7; the match to TRBD1 covers 9 bases. The germline V gene encodes CDR1 SGHDT and CDR2 YYEEEE. The CDR3 sequence is 14 residues long. Losses at the gene ends were 0 bases for V and 4 bases for J; bases not matched to a gene: 2. CDR3 DNA: TGTGCCAGCAGCTTGGGGGACAGGGCTTACGAGCAGTACTTC. Amino acids: CASSLGDRAYEQYF.

The chain uses TRBV19 and TRBJ2-7; a possible D gene is TRBD1 (6 bases). The CDR3 has 14 amino acids. CDR1 LNHDA and CDR2 SQIVND come from the germline V gene (reference sequence). The ends were cut back, 3 bases at V and 2 bases at J, with 11 bases in the middle. The CDR3 region is CASSMGARPYEQYF. Written as DNA, the CDR3 is TGTGCCAGTAGTATGGGGGCACGGCCCTACGAGCAGTACTTC. The whole variable domain, remainder taken from reference TRBV19 and TRBJ2-7, is DGGITQSPKYLFRKEGQNVTLSCEQNLNHDAMYWYRQDPGQGLRLIYYSQIVNDFQKGDIAEGYSVSREKKESFPLTVTSAQKNPTAFYLCASSMGARPYEQYFGPGTRLTVT.

This chain uses TRBV11-2 with TRBJ1-1; weak D call: TRBD1 (6 bases). CDR3 size: 17 residues. V was pared by 1 base and J by 1 base, with 16 bases between. Germline CDR1 SGHAT, CDR2 FQNNGV. Here the CDR3 reads CASSLVMGAAENTEAFF. CDR3 bases: TGTGCCAGCAGCTTAGTAATGGGGGCGGCTGAGAACACTGAAGCTTTCTTT.

This chain links TRBV4-1 with TRBJ2-3; perhaps TRBD2 as D (6 bases). The CDR3 extends over 17 amino acids. V was pared by 4 bases and J by 1 base, with 18 bases between. Germline CDR1 is MGHRA and CDR2 is YSYEKL. The CDR3, as DNA: TGCGCCAGCAGCCCATACCCCTTAGCGGATGGCACAGATACGCAGTATTTT. This encodes CASSPYPLADGTDTQYF.

The chain couples TRBV6-6 to TRBJ2-7, with D tentatively TRBD2 (5 bases). V lost 7 bases, J lost 4 bases, and 14 bases lay in between. Germline V CDR1 and CDR2: MNHNY, SVGAGI (reference sequence). CDR3 length equals 13 residues. CDR3 in amino acids: CASTHLTSYEQYF. CDR3 nucleotide sequence: TGTGCCAGCACCCACTTAACTAGTTACGAGCAGTACTTC.

This chain joins TRBV9 and TRBJ2-3; perhaps TRBD2 as D (5 bases). V lost 0 bases and J lost 1, with 9 bases in between. CDR1 and CDR2 (germline): SGDLS, YYNGEE. The CDR3 sequence is 15 residues long. DNA of the CDR3: TGTGCCAGCAGCGTAGGTGGACTCCGCACAGATACGCAGTATTTT. Amino acids: CASSVGGLRTDTQYF.

This chain connects TRBV28 to TRBJ2-6; D is perhaps TRBD2 (5 bases). This CDR3 region has 13 residues. The germline CDR1 and CDR2 sequences are MDHEN and SYDVKM. Trimming pared 6 bases from V and 2 bases from J, leaving 5 bases between. In DNA, the CDR3 is TGTGCCAGCAGAGCGGCTGGGGCCAACGTCCTGACTTTC. Translated, it gives CASRAAGANVLTF.

This clone was detected only a few times. The chain combines TRBV27 with TRBJ2-5; 12 bases are shared with TRBD2. This CDR3 is built from 15 residues. The ends lost 5 bases at V and 6 bases at J; junction bases unmatched: 7. Germline loops: CDR1 MNHEY, CDR2 SMNVEV (reference sequence). The DNA of the CDR3 is TGTGCCAGCAGTCCCACTAGCGGGGGGTTCAAGACCCAGTACTTC. The encoded protein is CASSPTSGGFKTQYF.

The rearrangement joins TRBV5-5 to TRBJ2-7; TRBD1 aligns across 8 bases. This CDR3 is built from 15 residues. Trimming cost V 4 bases and J 5 bases; bases outside gene matches: 11. CDR1 is SGHKS, CDR2 YYEKEE, per germline (reference sequence). The CDR3 DNA reads TGTGCCAGCAGCGCGTTCGTGACAGGGGTAGACGAGCAGTACTTC. Translation gives CASSAFVTGVDEQYF.

The CDR3 DNA reads as TGCGCCAGCAGCCGAGACAGGGGAGAAGTCTATGGCTACACCTTC. This gives the protein CASSRDRGEVYGYTF. The V call is TRBV4-3, the J call TRBJ1-2, with 8 positions matching TRBD1. There are 15 residues in the CDR3. Germline V lookup: CDR1 LGHNA, CDR2 YSLEER. V was pared by 4 bases and J by 4 bases, with 8 bases of the junction left unmatched.

This clone was recorded once. This chain connects TRBV19 to TRBJ1-4; 9 nucleotides line up with TRBD1. V shed 8 bases, J shed 7 bases, and the junction held 14 bases outside the gene matches. The CDR3 has 16 residues. Germline V lookup: CDR1 LNHDA, CDR2 SQIVND (reference sequence). CDR3: CASGGNWDREVEKLFF. The CDR3, as DNA: TGTGCCAGTGGGGGAAATTGGGACAGGGAGGTTGAAAAACTGTTTTTT.

The genes are TRBV27 and TRBJ1-1; D is unclear. Deletions cut 3 bases from V and 2 bases from J, with 10 bases between. Germline CDR1 MNHEY, CDR2 SMNVEV (reference sequence). The CDR3 consists of 14 residues. The CDR3 coding sequence is TGTGCCAGCAGTTTCCGGGGTACTAACACTGAAGCTTTCTTT. Its translation: CASSFRGTNTEAFF.

This sequence joins TRBV2 and TRBJ2-2; 8 positions agree with TRBD1. Germline CDR1 reads SNHLY; CDR2 reads FYNNEI. The ends lost 6 bases at V and 3 bases at J; junction bases unmatched: 9. The CDR3 is 16 amino acids. The CDR3 DNA sequence: TGTGCCAGCAGCGCAGACAGGGGACGGGACACCGGGGAGCTGTTTTTT. It codes for CASSADRGRDTGELFF.

The rearrangement joins TRBV7-6 to TRBJ2-2, with TRBD2 matching over 13 bases. Per the germline V gene, CDR1 is SGHVS and CDR2 is FNYEAQ. V dropped 3 bases and J dropped 2; count of bases not matched to a gene: 3. This CDR3 contains 17 residues. In nucleotides, the CDR3 is TGTGCCAGCAGCTTTGGGACTAGCGGGGAAAACACCGGGGAGCTGTTTTTT. Its protein is CASSFGTSGENTGELFF.

V gene TRBV23-1 combines with J gene TRBJ2-7; TRBD2 matches 9 bases. TRBV23-1 is classed as an ORF, of uncertain function. The CDR3 is made up of 17 amino acids. Germline trimming cut 3 bases from V and 6 bases from J; bases unmatched to any gene: 15. Written as DNA, the CDR3 is TGCGCCAGCAGTCAGTCCCTTAGCGGGGGAGATTGGTGCGAGCAGTACTTC. The encoded protein is CASSQSLSGGDWCEQYF.

V and J are TRBV5-6 and TRBJ2-7; possible D gene TRBD1, 5 bases. From germline, CDR1 is SGHDT and CDR2 YYEEEE. The ends were cut back, 0 bases at V and 3 bases at J, with 13 bases in the middle. The length of the CDR3 is 15 residues. The CDR3 is CASSLAAKGYYEQYF. The CDR3 bases are TGTGCCAGCAGCTTGGCCGCAAAGGGGTACTACGAGCAGTACTTC.

The V gene is TRBV9, the J gene TRBJ2-2; D gene uncertain. The CDR3 covers 13 residues. The V gene's germline CDR1 is SGDLS and CDR2 YYNGEE. V was cut by 4 bases and J by 11 bases, with 15 bases left in between. This CDR3 reads CASSPPYKRELFF. The DNA for the CDR3 is TGTGCCAGCAGCCCACCCTATAAGCGCGAGCTGTTTTTT.

The chain links TRBV5-6 to TRBJ2-1, with a possible D match to TRBD1 (6 bases). This CDR3 region has 11 residues. From germline, CDR1 is SGHDT and CDR2 YYEEEE. V lost 4 bases, J lost 10 bases, and 9 bases lay in between. The CDR3 DNA reads TGTGCCAGCAGCCGGGGACAAGAGCAGTTCTTC. Protein product: CASSRGQEQFF.

The gene calls are TRBV27 and TRBJ2-7; perhaps TRBD1 as D (5 bases). Germline assignment: CDR1 MNHEY and CDR2 SMNVEV (reference sequence). V lost 6 bases and J lost 2, with 11 bases in between. This CDR3 is built from 13 residues. The CDR3 DNA sequence: TGTGCCAGCAGAGGGGTTGGGACCTACGAGCAGTACTTC. It yields the protein CASRGVGTYEQYF.

The chain joins TRBV2 to TRBJ2-2, with 7 nucleotides matching TRBD2. This CDR3 comprises 16 residues. Per the germline V gene, CDR1 is SNHLY and CDR2 is FYNNEI. J lost 3 bases, V lost 1 base, and 5 bases had no gene match. The CDR3 DNA reads as TGTGCCAGCAGTGAAGGGCTAGCGGTCTACACCGGGGAGCTGTTTTTT. Its protein is CASSEGLAVYTGELFF.